Relative to its sample, the clone carrying this T cell receptor beta chain is medium-sized (0.01 to 0.1%). What it binds is not known. These donors counted as nominally healthy when sampled, but unrecorded immune exposures were likely. 60 Vbeta and 13 Jbeta primers were used in PCR. The data were produced by immunoSEQ multiplex PCR, yet TCRdb's version contains in-frame clones alone and is incomplete. The sample carries about 130,000 clones, 65% to 85% recorded once. This sample was taken from a study of cytomegalovirus exposure and HLA in healthy donors. Broader study findings: A list of 150 or so TCR beta chains associated with cytomegalovirus was given. In a later analysis, across HLA loci, associated TCR counts were highest for DRB1, lowest for HLA-C.

Germline V CDR1 and CDR2: SGHDN, FVKESK. CDR3 length: 15 amino acids. Trimming removed 0 bases at V and 3 bases at J, with 10 bases between. The rearrangement links TRBV14 to TRBJ2-3; a weak D match, TRBD1 (5 bases). This clonotype was obtained from a male donor in good health and CMV-seronegative. Material for sequencing was PBMCs. The CDR3, as DNA: TGTGCCAGCAGCCAAGAGCAAGGGGTTACAGATACGCAGTATTTT. Translating it yields CASSQEQGVTDTQYF.